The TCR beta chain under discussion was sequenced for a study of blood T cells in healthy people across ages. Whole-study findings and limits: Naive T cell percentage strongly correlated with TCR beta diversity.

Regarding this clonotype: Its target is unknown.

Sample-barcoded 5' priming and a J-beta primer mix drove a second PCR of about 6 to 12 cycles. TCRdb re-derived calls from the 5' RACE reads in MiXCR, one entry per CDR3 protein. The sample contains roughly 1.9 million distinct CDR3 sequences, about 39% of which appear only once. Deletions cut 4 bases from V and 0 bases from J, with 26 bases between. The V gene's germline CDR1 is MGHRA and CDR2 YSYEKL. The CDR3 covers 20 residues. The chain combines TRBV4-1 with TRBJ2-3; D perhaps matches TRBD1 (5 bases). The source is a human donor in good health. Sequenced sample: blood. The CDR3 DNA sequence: TGCGCCAGCAGCCCATCCCGCCCCAAAGGGGTTTGGTTGAGCACAGATACGCAGTATTTT. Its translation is CASSPSRPKGVWLSTDTQYF.